This is a list of T cell receptor beta chains from one sample in a study of blood T cell repertoires in COVID-19. Measured with immunoSEQ multiplex PCR; TCRdb has only the in-frame clones, and not every one. Seen here are 80,000 to 95,000 clones, approximately 91% observed once, and the top ten hold about 3.2%. Material: peripheral blood. The receptors were gathered from a woman aged 70 to 79 with acute or convalescent COVID-19. Both conserved end residues are trimmed from each CDR3. Fields, in order: D gene, V gene, J gene, CDR3 protein. A D gene is named only where the DNA matches it firmly.

D: TRBD1
V: TRBV2
J: TRBJ2-1
CDR3: ASSSFSGTGVNEQF

D: .
V: TRBV10-3
J: TRBJ1-1
CDR3: AISGQGPEAF

D: .
V: TRBV7-9
J: TRBJ1-3
CDR3: ASRLDPVSGNTIY

D: TRBD2
V: TRBV27
J: TRBJ2-1
CDR3: ASSPDQPGLAGGGNEQF

D: .
V: TRBV11-2
J: TRBJ1-2
CDR3: ASSLVPGPGDGYT

D: TRBD2
V: TRBV20-1
J: TRBJ2-1
CDR3: SASSGSSYNEQF

D: .
V: TRBV7-9
J: TRBJ1-2
CDR3: ASSLSGTRGVEGYT

D: TRBD1
V: TRBV18
J: TRBJ1-1
CDR3: ASSPPAGQGTEAF

D: TRBD1
V: TRBV28
J: TRBJ2-1
CDR3: ATRTGVLNEQF

D: .
V: TRBV5-1
J: TRBJ2-1
CDR3: ASAQGGNNEQF